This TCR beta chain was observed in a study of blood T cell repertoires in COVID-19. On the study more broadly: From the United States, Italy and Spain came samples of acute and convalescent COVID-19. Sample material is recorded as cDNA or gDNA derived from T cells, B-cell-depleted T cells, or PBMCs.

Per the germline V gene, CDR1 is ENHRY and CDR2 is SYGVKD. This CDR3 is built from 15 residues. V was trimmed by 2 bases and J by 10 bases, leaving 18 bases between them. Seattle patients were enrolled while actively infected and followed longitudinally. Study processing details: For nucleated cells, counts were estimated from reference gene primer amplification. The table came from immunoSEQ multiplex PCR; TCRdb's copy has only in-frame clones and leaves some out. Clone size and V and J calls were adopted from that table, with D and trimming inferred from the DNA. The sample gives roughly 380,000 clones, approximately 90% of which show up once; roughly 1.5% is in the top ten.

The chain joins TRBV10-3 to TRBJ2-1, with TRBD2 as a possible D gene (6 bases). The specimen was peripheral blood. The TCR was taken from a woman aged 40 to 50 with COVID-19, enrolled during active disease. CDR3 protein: CAISEPERAPSEQFF. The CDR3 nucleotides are TGTGCCATCAGTGAGCCGGAGCGGGCGCCATCGGAGCAGTTCTTC.